The entry that follows covers one TCR beta chain sequence. The antigen this receptor binds is unknown. No base-level quality is on record; no much larger clone is a single base apart. Only healthy Caucasian donors were included. Three pairs of female monozygotic twins, all aged 18 to 29 years, made up the twin cohort. RNA for TCR libraries was isolated from peripheral blood mononuclear cells. The sample comes from a study of identical twins (dated by TCRdb to between 2015 and 2016). Context from the whole study: TCR alpha and beta repertoires from monozygotic twins, unrelated adults of various ages and cord blood were deep-sequenced to test whether fetal clonotypes persist. To rule out contamination, replicate twin experiments were performed at different times with different library preparation protocols.

The CDR3 contains 13 residues, cysteine and phenylalanine counted. Only the CDR3 part of the read is kept: 39 bases, read in frame from the first base. V and J lose 1 base and 5 bases, and a span of 7 bases separates them. Sequences SGHRS (CDR1) and YFSETQ (CDR2) are obtained from the germline V gene. The library came from 5' RACE. This sample was sequenced with an Illumina HiSeq 2000. Template switching introduced a universal primer binding site; the final cDNA contained a unique molecular identifier, enabling accurate counting of TCR cDNA molecules. Specific primers in the conserved constant-segment region were used to synthesize first-strand cDNA for TCR alpha and beta chains. Each cDNA library was double barcoded, with a SMART-Mk sample barcode plus Illumina barcodes, to control for contamination. Two successive PCR steps introduced TruSeq adapter sequences along with Illumina sample barcodes. Sequencing of the TCR alpha and beta cDNA libraries was done on the Illumina HiSeq platform using custom primers. On the study's bioinformatics: Raw reads were processed with MiGEC to extract unique molecular identifiers, and MiXCR was used to determine CDR3 positions. Recombination models were inferred per individual with the repgenHMM and IGoR tools using an EM algorithm. The tcR package in R was used for shared clonotype analysis, with sharing normalized by the product of cloneset sizes. To study raw recombination free of thymic and clonal selection effects, out-of-frame nonproductive sequences were analyzed. The raw public data were reprocessed by TCRdb itself: fastp quality trimming at Q25, MiXCR clonotype calling, in-frame beta chains only. Identical CDR3 protein sequences are pooled into one entry, listed with their most common genes and DNA. TCRdb's processing, not the authors' own work, is the source of the V and J calls. The sample table shows some 690,000 distinct CDR3 sequences, and 20% to 25% are seen once. In total, the top ten clones hold roughly 4% of the sample.

The paper's findings and limits, for the study overall: Conclusions relied on cross-sectional statistical analysis, since the same donors could not be followed over many years. Invariant T cells such as MAIT and iNKT could partly confound zero-insertion analyses, although diverse VJ usage argued against such confounding for most clonotypes. Out-of-frame TCR alpha sequences shared between twins showed an excess of low generation-probability sequences compared with coincidental sharing between unrelated individuals. Abundant cord blood beta clonotypes carried fewer insertions; young adult naive repertoires showed a weaker similar trend, while memory repertoires showed none. In monozygotic twins, recombination models systematically underestimated out-of-frame TCR alpha sharing, but the models matched the sharing seen between unrelated individuals. The excess sharing between twins in beta out-of-frame sequences was weaker because fewer shared sequences reduced the signal-to-noise ratio.

In addition, the sample was reused for a study of T cells expressing NK-cell markers. The second paper further reports: TCR beta-chain repertoires were profiled in sorted CD3+CD56+NKG2C+, CD3+CD56+NKG2C- and CD3+CD56-NKG2C+ T-cell subsets from several donors. Among the eight sequenced donors, seven were HCMV-seropositive and one was HCMV-seronegative. In several experiments an anti-gammadeltaTCR antibody was added to restrict sorting to alphabetaTCR-expressing T cells. In more than 5 donors, the dominant CD3+CD56+NKG2C+ clonotypes ranked among the top 10 CD8+ clonotypes, making up roughly 1.0-7.0% of CD8+ T cells. Those dominant clonotypes were again the most abundant among CD3+CD56-NKG2C+ cells in several donors, at roughly 25-60.1%. It remained unclear whether the expanded NKG2C-expressing T cell clones were specific for HCMV antigens. Randomly selected healthy volunteers, three men and five women, were used as the eight sequenced donors. To determine HCMV serostatus, a commercial ELISA kit was used to detect HCMV-specific IgG in serum. For about six donors, bulk peripheral blood T-cell repertoires were also sequenced from unsorted PBMC. MIGEC handled demultiplexing of the reads and grouping by UMI, while MiTCR was used to assemble and quantify clonotypes. Only TCR cDNA sequences supported by at least two reads were kept to exclude erroneous sequences. Downstream repertoire analysis used the tcR package, and clonotypes were matched across fractions by CDR3 nucleotide sequence plus V segment. Antigen specificity was annotated against VDJdb with VDJmatch, allowing one amino acid substitution in CDR3.

The chain couples TRBV5-1 to TRBJ2-1; no D segment can be confidently identified. The source material was PBMCs. The origin of this receptor is a woman aged 18-29 years in good health. The DNA reads as follows: TGCGCCAGCAGCTTGTCAGCAGACAATGAGCAGTTCTTC. It specifies CASSLSADNEQFF. Supplemented by the reference TRBV5-1 and TRBJ2-1 proteins around the CDR3, the complete variable domain is KAGVTQTPRYLIKTRGQQVTLSCSPISGHRSVSWYQQTPGQGLQFLFEYFSETQRNKGNFPGRFSGRQFSNSRSEMNVSTLELGDSALYLCASSLSADNEQFFGPGTRLTVL.